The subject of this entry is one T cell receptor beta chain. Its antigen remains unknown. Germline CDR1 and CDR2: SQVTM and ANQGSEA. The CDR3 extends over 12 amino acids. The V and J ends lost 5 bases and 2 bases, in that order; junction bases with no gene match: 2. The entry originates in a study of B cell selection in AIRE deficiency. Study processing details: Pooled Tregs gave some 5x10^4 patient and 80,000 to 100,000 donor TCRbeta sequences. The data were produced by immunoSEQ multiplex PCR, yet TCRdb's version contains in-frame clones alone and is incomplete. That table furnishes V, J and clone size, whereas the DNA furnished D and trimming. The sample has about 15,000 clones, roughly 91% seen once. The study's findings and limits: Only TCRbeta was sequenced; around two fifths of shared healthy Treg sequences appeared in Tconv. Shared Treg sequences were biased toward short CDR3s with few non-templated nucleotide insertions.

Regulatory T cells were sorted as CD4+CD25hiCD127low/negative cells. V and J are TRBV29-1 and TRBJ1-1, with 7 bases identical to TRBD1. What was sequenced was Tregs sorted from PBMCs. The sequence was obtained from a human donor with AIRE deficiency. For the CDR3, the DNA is TGCAGCGTTTCAGGGGGTAACACTGAAGCTTTCTTT. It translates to CSVSGGNTEAFF.